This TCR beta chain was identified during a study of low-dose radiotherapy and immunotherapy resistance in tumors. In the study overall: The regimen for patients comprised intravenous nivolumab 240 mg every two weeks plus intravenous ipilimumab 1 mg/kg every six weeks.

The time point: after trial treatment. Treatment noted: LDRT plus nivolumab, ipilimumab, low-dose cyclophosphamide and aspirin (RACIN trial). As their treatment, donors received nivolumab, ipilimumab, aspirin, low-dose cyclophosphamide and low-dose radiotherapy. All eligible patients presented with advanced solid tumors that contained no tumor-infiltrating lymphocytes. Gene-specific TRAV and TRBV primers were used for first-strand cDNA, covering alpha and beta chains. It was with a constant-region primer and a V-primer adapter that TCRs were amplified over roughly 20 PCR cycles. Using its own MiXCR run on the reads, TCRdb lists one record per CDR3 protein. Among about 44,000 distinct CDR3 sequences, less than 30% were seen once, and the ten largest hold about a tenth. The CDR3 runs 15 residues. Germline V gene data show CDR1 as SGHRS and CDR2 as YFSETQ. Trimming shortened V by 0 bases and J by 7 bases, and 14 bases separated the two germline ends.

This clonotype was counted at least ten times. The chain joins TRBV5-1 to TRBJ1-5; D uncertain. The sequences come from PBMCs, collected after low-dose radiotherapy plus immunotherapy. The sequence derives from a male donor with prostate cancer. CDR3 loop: CASSLVPSSGQPQHF. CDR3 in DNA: TGCGCCAGCAGCTTGGTGCCCAGTTCAGGACAGCCCCAGCATTTT.